This T cell receptor (beta chain) was captured by sequencing in a study of cytomegalovirus exposure and HLA in healthy donors. Study observations and caveats: Exclusion as indistinguishable affected some V segments, including TRBV6-2 and TRBV6-3.

CDR3 length: 15 residues. The germline V gene encodes CDR1 SGDLS and CDR2 YYNGEE. The V segment lost 3 bases and the J segment 6 bases; nucleotides outside the gene matches: 6. As concerns this clone: Its antigen is undetermined.

Primers included in the PCR were 60 Vbeta and 13 Jbeta primers. Repertoires were generated with immunoSEQ multiplex PCR, while TCRdb's copy carries only in-frame clones and drops some. The sample has 200,000 to 250,000 clones, about 83% seen once. The chain is built from TRBV9 and TRBJ1-6; TRBD1 matches 7 bases. The TCR originated in a girl between 5 and 17 years old in good health and CMV-seronegative. Sequenced material: PBMCs. CDR3 in DNA: TGTGCCAGCAGCGCCCAAGACAGGGTTAATTCACCCCTCCACTTT. Protein sequence: CASSAQDRVNSPLHF.